This T cell receptor beta chain was recovered during a study of cytomegalovirus exposure and HLA in healthy donors. On this clone itself: Its target is unknown.

Overall study results and limits: What was likely a sequencing artifact was a cluster of highly shared sequence variants.

The PCR had 60 Vbeta and 13 Jbeta primers. TCRdb's copy holds only in-frame clones and misses some; the assay was immunoSEQ multiplex PCR. This sample has about 150,000 clones, with roughly 79% found just once. CDR1 and CDR2 (germline): MGHRA, YSYEKL. The CDR3 runs to 15 residues. Trimming pared 3 bases from V and 7 bases from J, leaving 16 bases between. The TCR comes from a woman aged 40 to 49 in good health and CMV-seropositive. The specimen was PBMCs. This sequence joins TRBV4-1 and TRBJ1-3; no reliable D call. CDR3: CASSQSRNNGNTIYF. The CDR3, as DNA: TGCGCCAGCAGCCAGAGCCGGAACAACGGGAACACCATATATTTT.